This T cell receptor (beta chain) was retrieved from a study of PD-1 blockade in mismatch repair-deficient tumors. PCR or immunohistochemistry showed mismatch repair deficiency in every enrolled patient. TCRs were sequenced from three patients responding to pembrolizumab. Generated by immunoSEQ multiplex PCR, the TCRdb table keeps only in-frame clones and is missing some. The table includes 12,000 to 15,000 clones, more than 65% detected once. Germline V CDR1 and CDR2: LNHDA, SQIVND (reference sequence). Trimming pared 4 bases from V and 4 bases from J, leaving 11 bases between. This CDR3 has 14 amino acids.

The V and J genes are TRBV19 and TRBJ2-1; D may be TRBD1 (5 bases). The sequencing here drew on PBMCs, taken around 15 weeks after starting pembrolizumab. The TCR was taken from an adult with mismatch repair-deficient cancer. The CDR3: CASSKGHSYNEQFF. Here the CDR3 DNA reads TGTGCCAGTAGTAAAGGACACTCGTACAATGAGCAGTTCTTC.